These 28 T cell receptor beta chains came from one sample sequenced in a study of memory CD4+ T cells and cytomegalovirus serostatus. Single viable CD3+CD4+CD8-CD45RO+ cells were sorted as the memory CD4+ T cells. Data came from immunoSEQ multiplex PCR; TCRdb stores just in-frame clones and leaves some out. The profile covers about 25,000 clones, with over 70% appearing a single time and less than 1.2% taken by the ten largest. Material: memory CD4+ T cells from blood. These receptors were collected from an adult in good health and CMV-seronegative.

The V gene is TRBV30, the J gene TRBJ1-3, with D hard to call. CDR1 is GTSNPN and CDR2 is SVGIG in the germline V gene (reference sequence). The CDR3 spans 17 residues. With 0 bases removed from V and 1 base from J, the gap between germline ends came to 16 bases. CDR3 protein: CAWSVGSLGYSGNTIYF. CDR3 in DNA: TGTGCCTGGAGTGTTGGGTCGCTCGGTTATTCTGGAAACACCATATATTTT.

This chain connects TRBV7-3 to TRBJ2-2; D possibly corresponds to TRBD1 (6 bases). Germline V gene data show CDR1 as SGHTA and CDR2 as FQGTGA. The germline V and J ends were trimmed by 2 bases and 1 base, with 8 bases remaining between them. CDR3 length: 15 residues. The CDR3 reads CASSLGTMNTGELFF. The CDR3 DNA reads as TGTGCCAGCAGCTTAGGGACAATGAACACCGGGGAGCTGTTTTTT.

The chain carries TRBV18 and TRBJ1-2, with D uncertain. Trimming took 5 bases from V and 6 from J, leaving 10 bases between them. The CDR3 extends over 12 amino acids. Germline values: CDR1 KGHSH, CDR2 LQKENI. The CDR3 reads CASSSQADGYTF. The CDR3 DNA reads as TGTGCCAGCTCATCCCAGGCGGATGGCTACACCTTC. The variable domain in full, completed from reference TRBV18 and TRBJ1-2, reads NAGVMQNPRHLVRRRGQEARLRCSPMKGHSHVYWYRQLPEEGLKFMVYLQKENIIDESGMPKERFSAEFPKEGPSILRIQQVVRGDSAAYFCASSSQADGYTFGSGTRLTVV.

This rearrangement joins TRBV11-2 to TRBJ1-2; D is ambiguous. The CDR3 runs 14 residues. Per the germline V gene, CDR1 is SGHAT and CDR2 is FQNNGV. Trimming pared 2 bases from V and 3 bases from J, leaving 10 bases between. The CDR3 DNA reads as TGTGCCAGCAGCTTATCTATCGGAGACTATGGCTACACCTTC. Translation gives CASSLSIGDYGYTF.

The rearrangement joins TRBV7-9 to TRBJ2-7; a possible D gene is TRBD2 (6 bases). V lost 3 bases and J 3 bases, leaving 12 bases between the germline ends. This CDR3 spans 14 amino acids. CDR1 and CDR2 (germline): SEHNR, FQNEAQ (reference sequence). CDR3 in amino acids: CASSFGGGSYEQYF. In DNA form, the CDR3 reads TGTGCCAGCAGCTTTGGGGGAGGTAGCTACGAGCAGTACTTC.

V usage is TRBV9 and J usage is TRBJ2-7; D unresolved. V was clipped by 4 bases and J by 7 bases, with 15 bases between them. The CDR3 has 13 residues. CDR1 is SGDLS, CDR2 YYNGEE, per germline. The CDR3 spells CASSPRPLGEQYF. Written as DNA, the CDR3 is TGTGCCAGCAGCCCCCGACCCCTGGGGGAGCAGTACTTC.

J is TRBJ2-1 and V is TRBV15; D is uncertain. There are 12 residues in the CDR3. Germline assignment: CDR1 LNHNV and CDR2 YYDKDF (reference sequence). V lost 2 bases and J lost 6, with 5 bases in between. The CDR3 loop reads CATSRTGNEQFF. CDR3 DNA sequence: TGTGCCACCAGCAGAACGGGCAATGAGCAGTTCTTC.

This sequence joins TRBV4-1 and TRBJ1-5, with TRBD1 matching over 10 bases. The V segment lost 6 bases and the J segment 5 bases; nucleotides outside the gene matches: 4. The CDR3 runs 14 residues. Germline CDR1 and CDR2: MGHRA and YSYEKL. The CDR3 nucleotides read TGCGCCAGCAGTCGGACAGGGGGATATCAGCCCCAGCATTTT. It codes for CASSRTGGYQPQHF.

V usage is TRBV11-3 and J usage is TRBJ2-5; 10 nucleotides match TRBD1. The V gene's germline CDR1 is SGHNT and CDR2 YENEEA. J gave up 3 bases and V 5 bases, and 6 bases lay outside the gene matches. This CDR3 spans 15 amino acids. The CDR3 nucleotides read TGTGCCAGCAGCACCCGGACAGGGGGGAAAGAGACCCAGTACTTC. Amino acid sequence: CASSTRTGGKETQYF.

The chain has TRBV10-3 and TRBJ2-7, with D perhaps TRBD2 (6 bases). This CDR3 is built from 14 residues. V lost 4 bases and J lost 6, with 16 bases in between. Germline assignment: CDR1 ENHRY and CDR2 SYGVKD. CDR3 residues: CAISAVDRAGEQYF. The CDR3 DNA reads as TGTGCCATCAGTGCGGTTGACAGAGCGGGCGAGCAGTACTTC.

This clone appeared a single time. The J gene is TRBJ1-4, the V gene TRBV6-1; D is uncertain. Germline CDR1 reads MNHNS; CDR2 reads SASEGT. The V gene lost 2 bases and the J gene lost 15 bases, with 16 bases spanning the gap. This CDR3 spans 13 amino acids. CDR3 protein: CASSELLLTRVFF. CDR3 DNA sequence: TGTGCCAGCAGTGAACTGCTTCTCACAAGGGTGTTTTTT.

CDR3 DNA sequence: TGTGCAGGAGGGACGGGGGGCGCCGGTGGCTACACCTTC. Protein sequence: CAGGTGGAGGYTF. V usage is TRBV7-2 and J usage is TRBJ1-2, with D perhaps TRBD1 (6 bases). Germline V CDR1 and CDR2: SGHTA, FQGNSA. The CDR3 consists of 13 residues.

This clone was seen a single time. The chain recombines TRBV5-4 with TRBJ1-1; TRBD1 agrees at 7 bases. The CDR3 loop spans 15 amino acids. In germline, CDR1 is SGHNT, CDR2 YYREEE (reference sequence). Unmatched junction bases numbered 10, after V lost 4 bases and J lost 4 bases. As DNA, the CDR3 is TGTGCCAGCAGCCTCACAGGGGCCGGCGGCACTGAAGCTTTCTTT. It is translated as CASSLTGAGGTEAFF.

The chain joins TRBV29-1 to TRBJ1-1, with D possibly TRBD1 on 6 matching bases. The germline gives CDR1 SQVTM, CDR2 ANQGSEA. The CDR3 runs 13 residues. Trimming pared 6 bases from V and 1 base from J, leaving 12 bases between. CDR3 loop: CSVRGQENTEAFF. The CDR3 nucleotides read TGCAGCGTCCGGGGGCAGGAGAACACTGAAGCTTTCTTT. Filled out from reference TRBV29-1 and TRBJ1-1, the complete variable domain reads SAVISQKPSRDICQRGTSLTIQCQVDSQVTMMFWYRQQPGQSLTLIATANQGSEATYESGFVIDKFPISRPNLTFSTLTVSNMSPEDSSIYLCSVRGQENTEAFFGQGTRLTVV.

Only a few counts were recorded for this clone. The chain recombines TRBV6-5 with TRBJ1-2; D gene unclear. V lost 6 bases and J lost 3, with 8 bases in between. Germline V gives CDR1 MNHEY, CDR2 SVGAGI. The CDR3 loop spans 12 amino acids. For the CDR3, the DNA is TGTGCCAGCAGGCAGGCTCACTATGGCTACACCTTC. This translates into CASRQAHYGYTF.

This chain links TRBV5-1 with TRBJ2-7; 10 nucleotides align to TRBD2. The CDR3 has 16 residues. V shed 3 bases, J shed 5 bases, and the junction held 11 bases outside the gene matches. Germline-derived CDR1 and CDR2 are SGHRS and YFSETQ. The chain's CDR3 is CASSSSSSGSPDEQYF. CDR3 bases: TGCGCCAGCAGCTCCAGTTCTAGCGGGAGTCCCGACGAGCAGTACTTC.

The chain is built from TRBV28 and TRBJ2-7; the D gene is possibly TRBD1 (5 bases). V was pared by 8 bases and J by 8 bases, with 13 bases between. The CDR3 runs 11 residues. Germline V CDR1 and CDR2: MDHEN, SYDVKM. The chain's CDR3 is CASQGVLKQYF. The CDR3 coding sequence is TGTGCCAGCCAGGGTGTCTTGAAGCAGTACTTC.

This clone was seen a handful of times. The chain links TRBV5-1 to TRBJ1-1; 9 nucleotides align to TRBD1. Germline-derived CDR1 and CDR2 are SGHRS and YFSETQ. The CDR3 consists of 16 residues. After removal of 2 bases from V and 0 bases from J, the junction contained 5 bases not matched to a gene. As DNA, the CDR3 is TGCGCCAGCAGCTTTTCGACAGGGGGATTGAACACTGAAGCTTTCTTT. Its translation: CASSFSTGGLNTEAFF. The full variable domain, with the rest looked up from reference TRBV5-1 and TRBJ1-1, is KAGVTQTPRYLIKTRGQQVTLSCSPISGHRSVSWYQQTPGQGLQFLFEYFSETQRNKGNFPGRFSGRQFSNSRSEMNVSTLELGDSALYLCASSFSTGGLNTEAFFGQGTRLTVV.

The chain couples TRBV28 to TRBJ1-2, with D hard to call. Germline V gene data show CDR1 as MDHEN and CDR2 as SYDVKM. This CDR3 is 12 amino acids long. V lost 7 bases, J lost 7 bases, and 13 bases lay in between. This chain's CDR3 is CASTSGDSGYTF. The DNA for the CDR3 is TGTGCCAGCACGAGCGGGGATAGTGGCTACACCTTC.

The chain is built from TRBV5-4 and TRBJ2-4, with 14 bases identical to TRBD2. V was pared by 4 bases and J by 8 bases, with 8 bases of the junction left unmatched. Germline lookup yields CDR1 SGHNT and CDR2 YYREEE (reference sequence). The CDR3 contains 16 residues. CDR3 loop: CASSPGTSGGGYIQYF. CDR3 coding DNA: TGTGCCAGCAGCCCCGGGACTAGCGGGGGTGGTTACATTCAGTACTTC.

This clone was counted only a few times. The J gene is TRBJ2-6, the V gene TRBV28; 11 bases align to TRBD1. V lost 6 bases and J lost 3; bases outside the gene matches: 16. Germline CDR1 is MDHEN and CDR2 is SYDVKM. The CDR3 runs 20 residues. The CDR3, as DNA: TGTGCCAGCAGCCCGGACAGGGGGCGCCGTTCCCGTGATGGGGCCAACGTCCTGACTTTC. It specifies CASSPDRGRRSRDGANVLTF.

With respect to this clone: One junction end disagrees with the germline gene, perhaps due to a read error. The chain uses TRBV7-7 and TRBJ2-3; TRBD2 agrees at 10 bases. CDR1 SSHAT and CDR2 FNYEAQ come from the germline V gene (reference sequence). The CDR3 runs to 15 residues. CDR3 coding DNA: TGTGCTAGCAGCCCCACTAGCGGGGAAACAGATACGCAGTATTTT. It translates to CASSPTSGETDTQYF.

The chain employs TRBV29-1 and TRBJ2-1, with D possibly matching TRBD1 (7 bases). The CDR3 length is 13 residues. CDR1 SQVTM and CDR2 ANQGSEA come from the germline V gene. V lost 7 bases and J lost 4, with 14 bases in between. The CDR3 coding sequence is TGCAGCGCTGGACAGGCGGGGTACAATGAGCAGTTCTTC. Translating it yields CSAGQAGYNEQFF.

The gene calls are TRBV5-4 and TRBJ1-1; the D is unclear. Germline CDR1 is SGHNT and CDR2 is YYREEE (reference sequence). V was trimmed by 0 bases and J by 11 bases, leaving 11 bases between them. The CDR3 loop spans 12 amino acids. The CDR3 DNA sequence: TGTGCCAGCAGCTTGGATGGCCGCAGTGCTTTCTTT. Its protein is CASSLDGRSAFF.

Of note for this clone: This CDR3 is also generated by other DNA sequences in the sample. The CDR3 sequence: CASSPLNQPQHF. CDR3 DNA: TGTGCCAGCAGTCCCCTCAATCAGCCCCAGCATTTT. The chain joins TRBV6-5 to TRBJ1-5; no definite D call. With 5 bases removed from V and 3 bases from J, the gap between germline ends came to 5 bases. CDR1 and CDR2 (germline): MNHEY, SVGAGI. This CDR3 contains 12 residues.

The rearrangement links TRBV6-1 to TRBJ1-5, with D hard to call. Trimming left V 4 bases short and J 3 bases short, with 7 bases between. The CDR3 has 13 residues. Germline V gives CDR1 MNHNS, CDR2 SASEGT. The CDR3 DNA reads TGTGCCAGCAGTGCGATCATCAATCAGCCCCAGCATTTT. Translating gives CASSAIINQPQHF.

The chain employs TRBV27 and TRBJ1-5, with D possibly being TRBD1 (5 bases). Trimming shortened V by 6 bases and J by 7 bases, and 19 bases separated the two germline ends. CDR3 length: 15 residues. The germline gives CDR1 MNHEY, CDR2 SMNVEV (reference sequence). CDR3 region: CASSQATGIAQPQHF. The CDR3 DNA reads TGTGCCAGCAGCCAAGCCACAGGAATAGCACAGCCCCAGCATTTT.

The chain recombines TRBV7-9 with TRBJ2-1; the match to TRBD1 covers 8 bases. The V gene end was trimmed by 6 bases and the J gene end by 0 bases; junction bases not matched to a gene: 10. CDR1 is SEHNR, CDR2 FQNEAQ, per germline (reference sequence). This CDR3 has 17 residues. The CDR3 DNA sequence: TGTGCCAGCAGATCCGGGACAGGACATAGCTCCTACAATGAGCAGTTCTTC. Translation: CASRSGTGHSSYNEQFF.